The sequence of this TCR beta chain was determined in a study of blood T cell repertoires in COVID-19. About the study: Acute and convalescent COVID-19 specimens originated in the United States, Italy and Spain.

Grouping used clinical history reported by participants in a survey and questionnaire. Each recovered donor of Cohort 3 presented with two negative PCRs, clearance, or symptom resolution. Only in-frame clones appear in the TCRdb table, and some are missing; sequencing was by immunoSEQ multiplex PCR. The data show under 300,000 clones, approximately 90% seen once. The sequence came from a man aged 35 to 55 who had recovered from COVID-19. The sequencing sample was made of PBMCs or T cells enriched from blood (not recorded which).

CDR3 sequence reads: CASSLNGQGVLETQYF. CDR3 sequence (DNA): TGTGCCAGCAGCTTAAATGGACAGGGGGTTCTTGAGACCCAGTACTTC. The V and J genes are TRBV7-3 and TRBJ2-5; TRBD1 matches 10 bases. There are 16 residues in the CDR3. J was trimmed by 5 bases and V by 1 base; bases with no gene match: 7. Germline V gives CDR1 SGHTA, CDR2 FQGTGA.